The 17 T cell receptor beta chains below come from one sample, sequenced in a study of T cells after yellow fever vaccination. TCRdb passed the 5' RACE reads through MiXCR, listing each CDR3 protein once. Seen here are tens of thousands of distinct CDR3 sequences, less than 9% observed once, and the top ten hold 28%. Sequencing used CD8+ T cells sorted from PBMCs, obtained around 14 days after the first yellow fever vaccination. These receptors were collected from a man aged 18 to 29 who received the YFV17D yellow fever vaccine.

This clonotype was detected many times. This sequence joins TRBV7-8 and TRBJ2-3; D is unclear. The CDR3 loop spans 15 amino acids. Germline CDR1 reads SGHVS; CDR2 reads FQNEAQ. The V gene lost 4 bases and the J gene lost 4 bases, with 15 bases spanning the gap. This CDR3 reads CASSSIPRSADTQYF. As DNA, the CDR3 is TGTGCCAGCAGCTCGATCCCCCGGAGCGCAGATACGCAGTATTTT.

This clonotype was seen at least ten times. The gene calls are TRBV6-1 and TRBJ2-5; D is unclear. Germline CDR1 MNHNS, CDR2 SASEGT. V lost 3 bases and J lost 0, with 5 bases in between. The CDR3 sequence is 13 residues long. CDR3 in DNA: TGTGCCAGCAGTGAGTACCACCAAGAGACCCAGTACTTC. Translating it yields CASSEYHQETQYF.

In this sample, this clonotype turned up many times. The rearrangement joins TRBV4-1 to TRBJ2-5, with 9 bases matching TRBD1. The CDR3 consists of 16 residues. Per germline, CDR1 MGHRA and CDR2 YSYEKL. V was pared by 1 base and J by 1 base, with 4 bases of the junction left unmatched. CDR3 sequence: CASSQGPQGAQETQYF. The CDR3 nucleotides read TGCGCCAGCAGCCAAGGTCCACAGGGGGCCCAAGAGACCCAGTACTTC.

The table lists this clonotype with many counts. This chain connects TRBV15 to TRBJ1-1, with 8 bases that match TRBD1. The CDR3 spans 14 residues. J gave up 5 bases and V 5 bases, and 7 bases lay outside the gene matches. Germline loops: CDR1 LNHNV, CDR2 YYDKDF (reference sequence). The CDR3 region has the DNA TGTGCCACCAGCTTCCGGACAGGGATGACTGAAGCTTTCTTT. It specifies CATSFRTGMTEAFF.

Only a few counts were recorded for this clonotype. J is TRBJ1-3 and V is TRBV4-3; the D gene is possibly TRBD1 (5 bases). CDR3 length: 16 residues. In germline, CDR1 is LGHNA, CDR2 YSLEER. The V end lost 1 base, the J end lost 0 bases, and 10 bases lay between the germline ends. This CDR3 is CASSQAGRLSGNTIYF. CDR3 nucleotides: TGCGCCAGCAGCCAAGCGGGACGACTCTCTGGAAACACCATATATTTT.

This clonotype was counted at least ten times. This sequence joins TRBV4-3 and TRBJ1-6, with 8 bases fitting TRBD1. Germline V gene lookup returns CDR1 LGHNA and CDR2 YSLEER. Trimming at V came to 2 bases and at J to 4 bases, leaving 7 bases not matched to a gene. The CDR3 runs to 17 residues. The CDR3 sequence is CASSQKQGEGYNSPLHF. DNA for the CDR3: TGCGCCAGCAGCCAAAAACAGGGGGAAGGGTATAATTCACCCCTCCACTTT.

This clonotype was seen at least ten times. As DNA, the CDR3 is TGTGCCAGCAGTCTCAGGGCTAGCCCTTACGAGCAGTACGTC. Protein: CASSLRASPYEQYV. The chain recombines TRBV7-2 with TRBJ2-7; D is tentatively TRBD1 or TRBD2 (5 bases each). From germline, CDR1 is SGHTA and CDR2 FQGNSA. The CDR3 is made up of 14 amino acids. V lost 6 bases to trimming and J lost 4 bases, with 16 bases between them.

This clonotype appeared many times. J is TRBJ2-1 and V is TRBV2; D is unresolved. Trimming stripped 4 bases from V and 0 bases from J, with 10 bases between. The CDR3 length is 15 residues. Germline V CDR1 and CDR2: SNHLY, FYNNEI. Written as DNA, the CDR3 is TGTGCCAGCAGTGTTGGCAGCAGCTCCTACAATGAGCAGTTCTTC. It is translated as CASSVGSSSYNEQFF.

The table lists this clonotype with many counts. The chain recombines TRBV25-1 with TRBJ1-2, with no clear D. The length of the CDR3 is 13 residues. V dropped 2 bases and J dropped 4 bases, with 8 bases sitting between them. Germline V CDR1 and CDR2: MGHDK, SYGVNS. CDR3 in DNA: TGTGCCAGCAGTGAAGCGGGTATCTATGGCTACACCTTC. Its protein is CASSEAGIYGYTF.

This sequence joins TRBV18 and TRBJ2-1, with D uncertain. In germline, CDR1 is KGHSH, CDR2 LQKENI. V gave up 3 bases and J gave up 7 bases, with 4 bases separating them. The CDR3 consists of 11 residues. In nucleotides, the CDR3 is TGTGCCAGCTCACCCGAAAATGAGCAGTTCTTC. It is translated as CASSPENEQFF. Variable domain in full (rest from reference TRBV18 and TRBJ2-1): NAGVMQNPRHLVRRRGQEARLRCSPMKGHSHVYWYRQLPEEGLKFMVYLQKENIIDESGMPKERFSAEFPKEGPSILRIQQVVRGDSAAYFCASSPENEQFFGPGTRLTVL.

This clonotype was seen more than once but under ten times. The chain has TRBV11-3 and TRBJ1-3; D is possibly TRBD1 (6 bases). CDR1 is SGHNT and CDR2 is YENEEA in the germline V gene. Trimming took 1 base from V and 0 from J, leaving 10 bases between them. CDR3 length: 16 amino acids. The CDR3, as DNA: TGTGCCAGCAGCTTAGGCGGGGGCCTCTCTGGAAACACCATATATTTT. Its protein product is CASSLGGGLSGNTIYF.

This clonotype was seen many times. The V and J genes are TRBV4-1 and TRBJ2-3; D remains ambiguous. The V end lost 0 bases, the J end lost 6 bases, and 19 bases lay between the germline ends. CDR3 length equals 17 residues. Germline CDR1 and CDR2: MGHRA and YSYEKL. The CDR3 loop is CASSQDSQPFLEDTQYF. The CDR3 bases are TGCGCCAGCAGCCAAGATTCGCAGCCATTCCTCGAGGATACGCAGTATTTT.

This clonotype was recorded at least ten times. This rearrangement joins TRBV29-1 to TRBJ1-5, with TRBD1 matching 9 bases. Germline CDR1 reads SQVTM; CDR2 reads ANQGSEA. The trim removed 4 bases at V and 4 bases at J, leaving 5 bases unmatched. The CDR3 is 14 amino acids. CDR3 sequence (DNA): TGCAGCGTTGGACAGGGGGTAGGGAATCAGCCCCAGCATTTT. This translates into CSVGQGVGNQPQHF.

The chain uses TRBV20-1 and TRBJ2-7; D is undetermined. Between the trimmed V and J ends, which lost 3 bases and 4 bases, there was a span of 13 bases. Germline V lookup: CDR1 DFQATT, CDR2 SNEGSKA (reference sequence). The CDR3 covers 13 residues. CDR3 sequence reads: CSASRSGTYEQYV. CDR3 coding DNA: TGCAGTGCTAGCCGGTCCGGTACTTACGAGCAGTACGTC.

The chain is built from TRBV14 and TRBJ2-7; no definite D call. CDR3 length: 11 residues. V shed 4 bases and J shed 1 base, with 2 bases lying between them. Germline loops: CDR1 SGHDN, CDR2 FVKESK. The CDR3 protein is CASSLSYEQYF. CDR3 coding DNA: TGTGCCAGCAGCCTTTCCTACGAGCAGTACTTC.

This clonotype was counted many times. The rearrangement links TRBV11-2 to TRBJ2-7, with D uncertain. CDR1 and CDR2 from the germline V gene are SGHAT and FQNNGV. V dropped 2 bases and J dropped 3 bases, with 8 bases sitting between them. The CDR3 is 13 residues long. The CDR3 spells CASSLTANYEQYV. DNA for the CDR3: TGTGCCAGCAGCTTAACAGCAAACTACGAGCAGTACGTC.

This clonotype was observed at least ten times. The chain links TRBV4-1 to TRBJ2-3, with D perhaps matching TRBD1 (6 bases). V gave up 4 bases and J gave up 6 bases, with 14 bases separating them. CDR3 length: 14 residues. Germline-derived CDR1 and CDR2 are MGHRA and YSYEKL. This CDR3 reads CASSPHRAEDTQYF. CDR3 in DNA: TGCGCCAGCAGCCCTCACAGGGCGGAGGATACGCAGTATTTT.